The rows below give T cell receptor beta chains drawn from one sample of a study of cytomegalovirus exposure and HLA in healthy donors. Sequencing used immunoSEQ multiplex PCR; TCRdb keeps in-frame clones, though not all of them. The sample contains some 78,000 clones, 55% to 85% of which appear only once. Specimen: PBMCs. The receptors shown here come from a woman aged 40 to 55 in good health and CMV-seropositive. CDR3s include the opening cysteine and the closing phenylalanine or tryptophan. The D gene is left open where the match is weak. Clone size is not always given. Where it is, it says once, few, many or a class for expanded clones.

J	V	size	D	DNA	CDR3
TRBJ2-1	TRBV7-2	.	TRBD2	TGTGCCAGCAGCAATCGGACTAGCGGGGCTGGGTTTGAGCAGTTCTTC	CASSNRTSGAGFEQFF
TRBJ2-7	TRBV7-2	once	.	TGTGCCAGCAGCGCACAAGACTCCTACGAGCAGTACTTC	CASSAQDSYEQYF
TRBJ2-5	TRBV11-2	.	.	TGTGCCAGCAGCTTTTCGGGGGGCCGGGAGACCCAGTACTTC	CASSFSGGRETQYF
TRBJ1-2	TRBV29-1	.	TRBD1	TGCAGCGACAGAGGGACAGGGGATGGCTACACCTTC	CSDRGTGDGYTF
TRBJ2-7	TRBV2	.	.	TGTGCCAGCAGCCCCCACTACGAGCAGTACTTC	CASSPHYEQYF
TRBJ1-2	TRBV10-3	.	.	TGTGCCATCAGTGATGCTATGGGCGGGAACACCTTC	CAISDAMGGNTF
TRBJ2-1	TRBV5-1	.	.	TGCGCCAGCAGCCTCACGAGGGACAATGAGCAGTTCTTC	CASSLTRDNEQFF
TRBJ2-2	TRBV9	.	.	TGTGCCAGCAGCGTAGTGGGGACATCCCCCTCGGAGGCGAGAACCGGGGAGCTGTTTTTT	CASSVVGTSPSEARTGELFF
TRBJ2-1	TRBV5-1	.	TRBD2	TGCGCCAGCGCAAGCGGGAGGCCTAACAATGAGCAGTTCTTC	CASASGRPNNEQFF
TRBJ1-1	TRBV7-9	.	.	TGTGCCAGCAGCTTAGGCGGGGTGGGGAACACTGAAGCTTTCTTT	CASSLGGVGNTEAFF
TRBJ2-1	TRBV4-1	.	.	TGCGTCAGCAGCCAAGTGGACTTACTCTCCTACAATGAGCAGTTCTTC	CVSSQVDLLSYNEQFF
TRBJ2-7	TRBV7-9	.	TRBD1	TGTGCCAGCAGCGCGGGGACAGGGGGTCCCTACGAGCAGTACTTC	CASSAGTGGPYEQYF
TRBJ2-4	TRBV9	.	TRBD1	TGTGCCAGCAGCGCTTCACCGGGACAGAAACAGTACTTC	CASSASPGQKQYF
TRBJ2-1	TRBV6-1	medium-sized	TRBD1	TGTGCCAGCAGTGAGTCGAGAAGAGGGGGCGAAGTTATCGATGAGCAGTTCTTC	CASSESRRGGEVIDEQFF
TRBJ1-1	TRBV6-5	.	.	TGTGCCAGCAGTACAGTGACGAGGAACACTGAAGCTTTCTTT	CASSTVTRNTEAFF
TRBJ2-7	TRBV18	.	TRBD2	TGTGCCAGCTCACCCGGGACCGGCGGGAGCGAGCAGTACTTC	CASSPGTGGSEQYF
TRBJ1-2	TRBV7-2	few	TRBD1	TGTGCCAGCAGCCCAGGACAGGGGATTTATGGCTACACCTTC	CASSPGQGIYGYTF
TRBJ2-7	TRBV2	.	TRBD1	TGTGCCAGCAGGGAGACAGGGACCAATTACGAGCAGTACTTC	CASRETGTNYEQYF
TRBJ1-4	TRBV30	.	.	TGTGCCTGGAGTACGTGGGGGGGGGAAAAACTGTTTTTT	CAWSTWGGEKLFF
TRBJ2-2	TRBV19	.	TRBD1	TGTGCCAGTAAAGGGACAGCGAACACCGGGGAGCTGTTTTTT	CASKGTANTGELFF
TRBJ1-2	TRBV28	.	.	TGTGCCAGCAGTGGGAGTGTCTATGGCTACACCTTC	CASSGSVYGYTF
TRBJ1-1	TRBV18	few	TRBD1	TGTGCGTCAATGCCGGGGACAGGAGCTAACACTGAAGCTTTCTTT	CASMPGTGANTEAFF
TRBJ1-5	TRBV7-2	.	.	TGTGCCAGCAGCTTAGGTGTGACAGGAAGCAATCAGCCCCAGCATTTT	CASSLGVTGSNQPQHF
TRBJ1-5	TRBV27	.	.	TGTGCCAGCAGTGTGGGCGGCAATCAGCCCCAGCATTTT	CASSVGGNQPQHF
TRBJ1-2	TRBV6-6	.	.	TGTGCCAGCAGTTACTCTGGGGACTTCTATGGCTACACCTTC	CASSYSGDFYGYTF
TRBJ1-1	TRBV19	.	.	TGTGCCTGCCGGGGTTATAACACTGAAGCTTTCTTT	CACRGYNTEAFF
TRBJ2-7	TRBV19	.	TRBD2	TGTGCCAGTAGCACCGACGGGGGGGCATCCTACGAGCAGTACTTC	CASSTDGGASYEQYF
TRBJ1-2	TRBV30	.	.	TGTGCCTGGTCCAGATTCGAGGGTTTATACGGCTACACCTTC	CAWSRFEGLYGYTF
TRBJ2-3	TRBV4-2	.	TRBD2	TGTGCCAGCAGCCAAGAAATCGGGGGGGCAGATACGCAGTATTTT	CASSQEIGGADTQYF
TRBJ1-2	TRBV6-1	few	TRBD1	TGTGCCAGCAGGGCTCCGGGACAGGGGTCCTATGGCTACACCTTC	CASRAPGQGSYGYTF
TRBJ2-3	TRBV5-1	.	.	TGCGCCAGCAGCTTGCCCTCAGATACGCAGTATTTT	CASSLPSDTQYF
TRBJ2-3	TRBV5-1	.	TRBD2	TGCGCCAGCAGCGCGGGACTAGGTGCCTATACGCAGTATTTT	CASSAGLGAYTQYF
TRBJ2-1	TRBV4-2	.	.	TGTGCCAGCAGCCACAGGGAAGAGCAGTTCTTC	CASSHREEQFF
TRBJ2-4	TRBV7-8	.	TRBD1	TGTGCCAGCAGCATGGACAGGGAAAACATTCAGTACTTC	CASSMDRENIQYF
TRBJ2-1	TRBV6-5	.	.	TGTGCCAGCGGGGGGAGCTCCTACAATGAGCAGTTCTTC	CASGGSSYNEQFF
TRBJ2-7	TRBV6-6	.	TRBD2	TGTGCCAGCACGATATCCGGGGGGGCCGGGCAGTACTTC	CASTISGGAGQYF
TRBJ1-4	TRBV10-2	.	.	TGCGCCAGCAGTGAGGCAGGGATTAATGAAAAACTGTTTTTT	CASSEAGINEKLFF